Listed below are T cell receptor beta chains from one sample, sequenced in a study of blood T cell repertoires in COVID-19. TCRdb keeps only in-frame clones here, not all; method: immunoSEQ multiplex PCR. The sample shows 110,000 to 150,000 clones, roughly 86% of them seen only once. What was sequenced was peripheral blood. Receptors originate from a man in his 70s with acute or convalescent COVID-19. Each CDR3 is given with its conserved first and last residue. D genes are given only for firm matches. Size values are once, few and many counts, or a class for expanded clones, and some rows have none.

j_call v_call d_call clone_size cdr3_nt cdr3_aa
TRBJ1-2 TRBV2 - - TGTGCCAGCTCTTCCCTGGGGCAGGCAGCTAACTATGGCTACACCTTC CASSSLGQAANYGYTF
TRBJ2-6 TRBV27 - - TGTGCCAGCAGTTCTTCTGGGGCCAACGTCCTGACTTTC CASSSSGANVLTF
TRBJ2-7 TRBV5-1 TRBD2 - TGCGCCAGCAGCTTGTTAGCGGGGGCGACCTACGAGCAGTACTTC CASSLLAGATYEQYF
TRBJ1-1 TRBV6-4 TRBD1 few TGTGCCAGCAGTTATCTCGGCAGGGGGTTCGAATGTGGGCCTGAAGCTTTCTTT CASSYLGRGFECGPEAFF
TRBJ2-5 TRBV7-7 TRBD2 - TGTGCCAGCAGCTCTGGGACTAGCGGGGGGACAGAGACCCAGTACTTC CASSSGTSGGTETQYF
TRBJ1-3 TRBV5-4 - - TGTGCCAGCAGCCTTCCACCAGGGACTGGAAACACCATATATTTT CASSLPPGTGNTIYF
TRBJ2-3 TRBV11-2 TRBD1 - TGTGCCAGCAGCTTACGACAGGGAGATTACCGATATACGCAGTATTTT CASSLRQGDYRYTQYF
TRBJ2-7 TRBV29-1 TRBD1 once TGCAGCGTTACCGGGACAGGGGCTTCCTACGAGCAGTACTTC CSVTGTGASYEQYF
TRBJ2-7 TRBV7-9 TRBD1 - TGTGCCAGCAGCCTGGGGACAGGACACTCCTACGAGCAGTACTTC CASSLGTGHSYEQYF
TRBJ2-4 TRBV11-2 - - TGTGCCAGCAGCCTAACCTGGGGCGAAAACATTCAGTACTTC CASSLTWGENIQYF
TRBJ1-2 TRBV5-1 TRBD1 - TGCGCCAGCAGCCCCACGACAGGGATAAACTATGGCTACACCTTC CASSPTTGINYGYTF
TRBJ2-7 TRBV5-1 - - TGCGCCAGCAGCGGGGGCCTGACGGGGAGCTCCTACGAGCAGTACTTC CASSGGLTGSSYEQYF
TRBJ2-7 TRBV7-9 - - TGTGCCAGCAGCTCCGGACATCCCTACGAGCAGTACTTC CASSSGHPYEQYF
TRBJ2-1 TRBV27 TRBD1 - TGTGCCAGCAGTCTCCTAGGGACAGGTCACAATGAGCAGTTCTTC CASSLLGTGHNEQFF
TRBJ2-7 TRBV19 - - TGTGCCAGTAGTATAGGGGTGGAGAATAACGAGCAGTACTTC CASSIGVENNEQYF
TRBJ2-1 TRBV5-8 TRBD2 - TGTGCCAGCAGCTTGACTAGCGGGAGGTACAATGAGCAGTTCTTC CASSLTSGRYNEQFF
TRBJ1-3 TRBV7-8 TRBD1 many TGTGCCAGCAGGGGGACAGTCTCTGGAAACACCATATATTTT CASRGTVSGNTIYF
TRBJ1-5 TRBV18 TRBD1 - TGTGCCAGCTCAAGGACAGGAGATCAGCCCCAGCATTTT CASSRTGDQPQHF
TRBJ2-7 TRBV5-1 - - TGCGCCAGCAGCTTGGGGGCCAGGGTTTCCTACGAGCAGTACTTC CASSLGARVSYEQYF
TRBJ1-6 TRBV27 - - TGTGCCAGCAGTTTAGCCAGTCATAATTCACCCCTCCACTTT CASSLASHNSPLHF
TRBJ1-5 TRBV3-1/TRBV3-2 - - TGTGCCAGCAGTTTTACAGGTTCGAGTCAGCCCCAGCATTTT CASSFTGSSQPQHF
TRBJ2-3 TRBV3-1/TRBV3-2 TRBD2 - TGTGCCAGCAGCCAAGAGAGCCTAGCGGGGAAACTCACAGATACGCAGTATTTT CASSQESLAGKLTDTQYF
TRBJ1-1 TRBV10-2 - - TGCGCCAGTTCCCCGGGCAGGGAGAACACTGAAGCTTTCTTT CASSPGRENTEAFF
TRBJ1-6 TRBV6-1 - - TGTGCCAGCAGTGATCCAGGGGATAATTCACCCCTCCACTTT CASSDPGDNSPLHF
TRBJ2-7 TRBV6-5 - once TGTGCCAGCAGTTACACTCCTGTCTACGAGCAGTACTTC CASSYTPVYEQYF
TRBJ2-1 TRBV7-3 TRBD1 - TGTGCCAGCAGCCGGCCGGGACAGGCCTACAATGAGCAGTTCTTC CASSRPGQAYNEQFF
TRBJ1-1 TRBV28 TRBD1 few TGTGCCAGCAGAAGACAGGGAGGTATGTTAGCTTTCTTT CASRRQGGMLAFF
TRBJ2-7 TRBV4-1 - - TGCGCCAGCAGCCAACAGTTCTTGGCGGTGGGGGGCTCCTACGAGCAGTACTTC CASSQQFLAVGGSYEQYF
TRBJ1-4 TRBV27 TRBD1 - TGTGCCAGCAGCAAACTGGGACAGGGGGCGCCCGGTAATGAAAAACTGTTTTTT CASSKLGQGAPGNEKLFF
TRBJ2-3 TRBV3-1/TRBV3-2 TRBD1 - TGTGCCAGCAGCCAAACTACAGGGGGCACAGATACGCAGTATTTT CASSQTTGGTDTQYF
TRBJ1-5 TRBV7-2 - - TGTGCCAGCAGCTTACAGGGTTATAGCAATCAGCCCCAGCATTTT CASSLQGYSNQPQHF
TRBJ1-2 TRBV6-4 - - TGTGCCAGCAGTGACCCCACGAAGGGGCCTAACTATGGCTACACCTTC CASSDPTKGPNYGYTF
TRBJ2-7 TRBV28 - once TGTGCCAGCAGGTGGGGGGTTGGGTCGGGCTACGAGCAGTACTTC CASRWGVGSGYEQYF
TRBJ2-1 TRBV6-5 TRBD2 - TGTGCCAGCCTGATCCTAGCGGGGTTTGAGCAGTTCTTC CASLILAGFEQFF
TRBJ2-1 TRBV11-2 - - TGTGCCAGCAGGACCCTAGCCCCGAGCTCCTACAATGAGCAGTTCTTC CASRTLAPSSYNEQFF
TRBJ1-1 TRBV15 TRBD1 - TGTGCCACCAGCAGAGCTGGACAGGGACGCACTGAAGCTTTCTTT CATSRAGQGRTEAFF
TRBJ2-7 TRBV12-5 - - TGTGCTAGTGGTTACGACGGGGTTTGGGACGAGCAGTACTTC CASGYDGVWDEQYF
TRBJ2-7 TRBV29-1 TRBD1 once TGCAGCGTTGAGGGACAGGGTAACGAGCAGTACTTC CSVEGQGNEQYF
TRBJ1-2 TRBV19 - - TGTGCCAGTAGTTCTGGTAGGGCGGGTAACTATGGCTACACCTTC CASSSGRAGNYGYTF
TRBJ2-7 TRBV5-5 TRBD1 - TGTGCCAGCAGCTTAACAGGGGGATACGAGCAGTACTTC CASSLTGGYEQYF